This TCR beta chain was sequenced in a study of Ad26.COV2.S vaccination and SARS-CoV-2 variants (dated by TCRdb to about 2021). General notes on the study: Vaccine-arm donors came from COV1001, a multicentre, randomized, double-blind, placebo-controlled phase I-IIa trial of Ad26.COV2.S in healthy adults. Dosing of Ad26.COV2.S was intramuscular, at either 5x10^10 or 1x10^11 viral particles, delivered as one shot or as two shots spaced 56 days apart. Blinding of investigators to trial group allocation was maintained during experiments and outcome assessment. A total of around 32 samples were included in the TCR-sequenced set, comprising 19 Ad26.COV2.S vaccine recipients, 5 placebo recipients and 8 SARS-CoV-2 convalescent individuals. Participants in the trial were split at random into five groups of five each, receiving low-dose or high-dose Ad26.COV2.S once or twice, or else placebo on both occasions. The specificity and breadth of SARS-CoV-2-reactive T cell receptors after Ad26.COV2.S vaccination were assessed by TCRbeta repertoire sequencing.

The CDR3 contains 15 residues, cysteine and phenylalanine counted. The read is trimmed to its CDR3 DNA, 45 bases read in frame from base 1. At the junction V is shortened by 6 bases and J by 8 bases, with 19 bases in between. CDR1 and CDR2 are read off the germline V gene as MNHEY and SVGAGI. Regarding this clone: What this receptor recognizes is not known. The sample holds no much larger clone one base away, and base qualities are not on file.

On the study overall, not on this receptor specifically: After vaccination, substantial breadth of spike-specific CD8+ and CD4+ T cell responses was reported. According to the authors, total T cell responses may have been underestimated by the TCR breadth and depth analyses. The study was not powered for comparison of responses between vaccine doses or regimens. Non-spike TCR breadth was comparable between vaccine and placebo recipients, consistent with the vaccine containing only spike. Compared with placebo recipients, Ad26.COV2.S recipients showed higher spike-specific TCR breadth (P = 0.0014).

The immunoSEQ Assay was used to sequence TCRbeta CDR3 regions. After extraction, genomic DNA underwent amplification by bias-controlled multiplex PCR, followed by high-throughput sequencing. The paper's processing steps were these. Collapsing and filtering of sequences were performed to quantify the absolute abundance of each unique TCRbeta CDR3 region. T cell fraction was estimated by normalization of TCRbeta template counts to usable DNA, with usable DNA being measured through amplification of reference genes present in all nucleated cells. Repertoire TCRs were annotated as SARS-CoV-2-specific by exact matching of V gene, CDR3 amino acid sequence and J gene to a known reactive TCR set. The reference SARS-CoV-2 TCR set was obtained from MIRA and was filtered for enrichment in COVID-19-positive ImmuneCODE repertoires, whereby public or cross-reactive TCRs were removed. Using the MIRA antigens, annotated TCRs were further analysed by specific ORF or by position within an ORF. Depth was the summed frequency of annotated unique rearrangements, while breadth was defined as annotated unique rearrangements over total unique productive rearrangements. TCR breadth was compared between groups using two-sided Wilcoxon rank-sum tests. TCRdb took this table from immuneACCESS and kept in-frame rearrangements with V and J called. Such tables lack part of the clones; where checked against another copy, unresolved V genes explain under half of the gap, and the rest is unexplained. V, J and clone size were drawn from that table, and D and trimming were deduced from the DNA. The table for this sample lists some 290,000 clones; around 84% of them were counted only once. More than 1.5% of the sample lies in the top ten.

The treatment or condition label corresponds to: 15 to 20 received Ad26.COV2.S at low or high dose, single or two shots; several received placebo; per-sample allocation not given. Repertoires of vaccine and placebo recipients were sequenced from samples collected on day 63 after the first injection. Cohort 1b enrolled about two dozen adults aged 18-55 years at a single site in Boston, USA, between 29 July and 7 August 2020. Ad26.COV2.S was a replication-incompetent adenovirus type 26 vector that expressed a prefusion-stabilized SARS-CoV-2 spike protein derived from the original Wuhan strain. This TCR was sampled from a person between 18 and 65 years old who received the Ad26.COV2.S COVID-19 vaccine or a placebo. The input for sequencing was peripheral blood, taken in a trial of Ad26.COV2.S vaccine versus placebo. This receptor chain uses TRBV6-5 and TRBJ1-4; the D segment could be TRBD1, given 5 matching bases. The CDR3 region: CASRDQHGAGEKLFF. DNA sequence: TGTGCCAGCAGAGACCAACATGGGGCTGGGGAAAAACTGTTTTTT.